A single sample gave rise to the 26 T cell receptor beta chains below, sequenced in a study of shared clonotypes between healthy human individuals. The data were produced by immunoSEQ multiplex PCR, yet TCRdb's version contains in-frame clones alone and is incomplete. The top ten clones hold over 10% of a sample with 490,000 or so clones, less than 80% of them seen once. Sequencing input: PBMCs. These receptors all stem from a woman aged 40-49 years in good health. Some clones in this sample may be carry-over from other donors' samples.

The chain recombines TRBV18 with TRBJ2-5, with D maybe TRBD1 (6 bases). Germline V lookup: CDR1 KGHSH, CDR2 LQKENI. The CDR3 totals 17 residues. Trimming removed 3 bases at V and 5 bases at J, with 22 bases between. The CDR3 DNA reads TGTGCCAGCTCACCGGGCCCACCTGGGGGCGGCTTGGAGACCCAGTACTTC. Amino acid sequence: CASSPGPPGGGLETQYF. The full variable domain, in which reference TRBV18 and TRBJ2-5 provide the parts outside the CDR3, is NAGVMQNPRHLVRRRGQEARLRCSPMKGHSHVYWYRQLPEEGLKFMVYLQKENIIDESGMPKERFSAEFPKEGPSILRIQQVVRGDSAAYFCASSPGPPGGGLETQYFGPGTRLLVL.

This clone has more than one count but fewer than ten. This chain joins TRBV6-5 and TRBJ1-4; possibly TRBD1 for D (6 bases). With 5 bases removed from V and 0 bases from J, the gap between germline ends came to 7 bases. CDR1 is MNHEY and CDR2 is SVGAGI in the germline V gene. The CDR3 runs to 14 residues. The DNA of the CDR3 is TGTGCCAGCAGTCGGACAGCAACTAATGAAAAACTGTTTTTT. This encodes CASSRTATNEKLFF.

The chain is built from TRBV29-1 and TRBJ2-7, with 8 bases lining up with TRBD1. CDR3 length: 14 amino acids. Germline V lookup: CDR1 SQVTM, CDR2 ANQGSEA. V dropped 2 bases and J dropped 1; count of bases not matched to a gene: 4. As DNA, the CDR3 is TGCAGCGTTGAACAAACAGGGGGTTCCTACGAGCAGTACTTC. It is translated as CSVEQTGGSYEQYF.

The V and J genes are TRBV30 and TRBJ2-5; no firm D call. V gave up 5 bases and J gave up 5 bases, with 9 bases separating them. Germline V gives CDR1 GTSNPN, CDR2 SVGIG (reference sequence). The CDR3 sequence is 11 residues long. The CDR3 nucleotides are TGTGCCTGGGGGGTAGGGGAGACCCAGTACTTC. Protein: CAWGVGETQYF.

The chain employs TRBV6-1 and TRBJ1-4; the D gene is possibly TRBD1 (6 bases). From germline, CDR1 is MNHNS and CDR2 SASEGT. V gave up 3 bases and J gave up 6 bases, with 8 bases separating them. The CDR3 sequence is 13 residues long. The CDR3 DNA reads as TGTGCCAGCAGTGAGGGGGCTTATGAAAAACTGTTTTTT. This gives the protein CASSEGAYEKLFF.

This clone came up many times. The chain uses TRBV28 and TRBJ2-4; D is uncertain. CDR3 length: 16 amino acids. Looked up from germline, CDR1 is MDHEN and CDR2 is SYDVKM. Between the trimmed V and J ends, which lost 2 bases and 0 bases, there was a span of 11 bases. The CDR3 is CASSLGQPLAKNIQYF. The CDR3 DNA follows: TGTGCCAGCAGTTTAGGGCAGCCACTAGCCAAAAACATTCAGTACTTC.

The chain couples TRBV25-1 to TRBJ1-1, with TRBD1 as a possible D gene (6 bases). Trimming left V 4 bases short and J 0 bases short, with 9 bases between. The CDR3 contains 14 residues. Germline V gene sequence: CDR1 MGHDK, CDR2 SYGVNS. The CDR3 spells CASSGRGLNTEAFF. DNA for the CDR3: TGTGCCAGCAGTGGCAGGGGACTGAACACTGAAGCTTTCTTT.

The chain employs TRBV6-6 and TRBJ1-1; D possibly corresponds to TRBD1 (6 bases). The CDR3 spans 12 residues. Trimming took 2 bases from V and 9 from J, leaving 10 bases between them. Per the germline V gene, CDR1 is MNHNY and CDR2 is SVGAGI (reference sequence). The CDR3 loop reads CASSYEGEKAFF. The CDR3 DNA follows: TGTGCCAGCAGTTACGAGGGGGAAAAAGCTTTCTTT.

This chain joins TRBV10-2 and TRBJ2-1, with TRBD1 identical over 11 bases. The CDR3 is 17 amino acids. Germline V gene lookup returns CDR1 WSHSY and CDR2 SAAADI. V gave up 4 bases and J gave up 3 bases; unmatched junction bases: 8. DNA of the CDR3: TGCGCCAGCAGTGGCTTGTTGGGACAGGGGGACTACAATGAGCAGTTCTTC. Residues: CASSGLLGQGDYNEQFF.

This chain links TRBV9 with TRBJ2-2, with TRBD1 matching 11 bases. Germline V gene sequence: CDR1 SGDLS, CDR2 YYNGEE. V trimming: 5 bases; J trimming: 6 bases; junction bases outside the gene matches: 6. There are 15 residues in the CDR3. The CDR3 region has the DNA TGTGCCAGCAGGAACCGGGACAGGGGGTCCGGGGAGCTGTTTTTT. It specifies CASRNRDRGSGELFF.

This chain uses TRBV9 with TRBJ2-7; TRBD1 aligns across 9 bases. V was clipped by 4 bases and J by 6 bases; unmatched bases: 11. This CDR3 contains 15 residues. CDR1 SGDLS and CDR2 YYNGEE come from the germline V gene. DNA for the CDR3: TGTGCCAGCAGCAACCCTCGACAGGGGGAATTCGAGCAGTACTTC. Translating it yields CASSNPRQGEFEQYF.

The CDR3 region is CASRAGGAGYGYTF. CDR3 sequence (DNA): TGTGCCAGCAGAGCTGGGGGCGCCGGCTATGGCTACACCTTC. The chain joins TRBV6-5 to TRBJ1-2; maybe TRBD1 (6 bases). From germline, CDR1 is MNHEY and CDR2 SVGAGI. V shed 6 bases and J shed 4 bases, with 15 bases lying between them. The CDR3 has 14 amino acids.

The chain joins TRBV11-2 to TRBJ2-5; 9 nucleotides line up with TRBD2. V trimming: 5 bases; J trimming: 4 bases; junction bases outside the gene matches: 14. The CDR3 loop spans 17 amino acids. Germline values: CDR1 SGHAT, CDR2 FQNNGV. The CDR3 DNA reads TGTGCCAGCAGCCCACATGGGGGGCTAGCGGGAATAGAGACCCAGTACTTC. This sequence encodes CASSPHGGLAGIETQYF.

Note on this clone: One base separates it from a far larger clone, so it is likely a read error. The chain has TRBV5-1 and TRBJ1-1; TRBD1 matches 7 bases. CDR1 is SGHRS, CDR2 YFSETQ, per germline. The CDR3 is 14 amino acids. CDR3 amino acids: CANSTGQMNTEAFF. CDR3 bases: TGCGCCAACAGCACGGGACAGATGAACACTGAAGCTTTCTTT.

The chain recombines TRBV7-9 with TRBJ2-1, with D tentatively TRBD2 (6 bases). CDR3 size: 12 residues. The germline V gene has CDR1 SEHNR and CDR2 FQNEAQ (reference sequence). Trimming pared 1 base from V and 15 bases from J, leaving 13 bases between. This chain's CDR3 is CASSLGEGLPFF. Written as DNA, the CDR3 is TGTGCCAGCAGCTTAGGAGAGGGACTGCCGTTCTTC.

This clone was found a few times. The V gene is TRBV5-1, the J gene TRBJ2-7; the D gene is possibly TRBD2 (6 bases). Trimming cost V 9 bases and J 1 base, with 17 bases left between them. This CDR3 has 14 amino acids. Germline loops: CDR1 SGHRS, CDR2 YFSETQ. In DNA form, the CDR3 reads TGCGCCACCCCTTTCGGGGGATTATCCTACGAGCAGTACTTC. Amino acids: CATPFGGLSYEQYF.

The V call is TRBV28, the J call TRBJ1-1; D not resolved. V lost 7 bases and J 1 base, leaving 7 bases between the germline ends. Germline CDR1 and CDR2: MDHEN and SYDVKM. The CDR3 runs to 12 residues. The CDR3 loop is CASIVGNTEAFF. The CDR3 DNA follows: TGTGCCAGCATCGTGGGGAACACTGAAGCTTTCTTT.

This chain uses TRBV5-6 with TRBJ2-2, with TRBD2 as a possible D gene (6 bases). Per germline, CDR1 SGHDT and CDR2 YYEEEE. This CDR3 has 15 amino acids. V was clipped by 4 bases and J by 6 bases, with 16 bases between them. In DNA form, the CDR3 reads TGTGCCAGCAGCCCCCTGGGTCCGGGGGCCGGGGAGCTGTTTTTT. This translates into CASSPLGPGAGELFF.

The chain joins TRBV10-3 to TRBJ2-2; D is unresolved. V lost 8 bases and J lost 2, with 3 bases in between. CDR1 and CDR2 (germline): ENHRY, SYGVKD. The CDR3 sequence is 11 residues long. The CDR3 sequence is CAIANTGELFF. CDR3 coding DNA: TGTGCCATCGCTAACACCGGGGAGCTGTTTTTT.

The V and J genes are TRBV7-2 and TRBJ2-5; 11 nucleotides line up with TRBD2. Germline CDR1 is SGHTA and CDR2 is FQGNSA. Losses at the gene ends were 3 bases for V and 0 bases for J; bases not matched to a gene: 3. This CDR3 region has 16 residues. The CDR3 bases are TGTGCCAGCAGCTTTAGGACTAGCGGGTACCAAGAGACCCAGTACTTC. As protein: CASSFRTSGYQETQYF.

Only one count was recorded for this clone. This rearrangement joins TRBV5-1 to TRBJ2-3; D is uncertain. V lost 0 bases and J 2 bases, leaving 10 bases between the germline ends. The CDR3 has 15 amino acids. Germline loops: CDR1 SGHRS, CDR2 YFSETQ. The CDR3 DNA reads as TGCGCCAGCAGCTTGGCCCCAGAGAACACAGATACGCAGTATTTT. Its protein product is CASSLAPENTDTQYF.

The chain couples TRBV27 to TRBJ2-7; no reliable D call. There are 14 residues in the CDR3. CDR1 and CDR2 (germline): MNHEY, SMNVEV (reference sequence). Trimming left V 1 base short and J 0 bases short, with 7 bases between. This CDR3 is CASSLFPSSYEQYF. The DNA of the CDR3 is TGTGCCAGCAGTTTATTTCCGAGCTCCTACGAGCAGTACTTC.

This chain joins TRBV4-1 and TRBJ2-5; TRBD2 matches at 11 bases. J gave up 4 bases and V 0 bases, and 13 bases lay outside the gene matches. The germline V gene has CDR1 MGHRA and CDR2 YSYEKL. The CDR3 loop spans 19 amino acids. DNA of the CDR3: TGCGCCAGCAGCCAAGATAGATTCGGAACTAGCGGGAGCTCAGAGACCCAGTACTTC. This encodes CASSQDRFGTSGSSETQYF.

A few counts support this clone. A much larger clone is a single base away; this may be a read error. This chain joins TRBV9 and TRBJ1-1; D is undetermined. There are 12 residues in the CDR3. Germline lookup yields CDR1 SGDLS and CDR2 YYNGEE. CDR3 region: CASGVSGTEAFF. The CDR3 region has the DNA TGTGCCAGCGGCGTGTCGGGTACTGAAGCTTTCTTT.

On this clone itself: The identical CDR3 is also encoded by other nucleotide sequences in the sample. This chain uses TRBV18 with TRBJ1-5; D not resolved. The CDR3 consists of 14 residues. Germline-derived CDR1 and CDR2 are KGHSH and LQKENI. V shed 3 bases and J shed 0 bases, with 6 bases lying between them. CDR3 sequence reads: CASSPGNSNQPQHF. The CDR3, as DNA: TGTGCCAGCTCACCGGGGAATAGCAATCAGCCCCAGCATTTT.

This chain connects TRBV29-1 to TRBJ2-5, with TRBD1 as a possible D gene (6 bases). The end of the DNA fits TRBJ2-7 better, so the J call may be wrong. From germline, CDR1 is SQVTM and CDR2 ANQGSEA. The CDR3 is 11 residues long. In DNA, the CDR3 is TGCAGCGAGGTACAGGGTTACGAGCAGTACTTC. Translation: CSEVQGYEQYF.